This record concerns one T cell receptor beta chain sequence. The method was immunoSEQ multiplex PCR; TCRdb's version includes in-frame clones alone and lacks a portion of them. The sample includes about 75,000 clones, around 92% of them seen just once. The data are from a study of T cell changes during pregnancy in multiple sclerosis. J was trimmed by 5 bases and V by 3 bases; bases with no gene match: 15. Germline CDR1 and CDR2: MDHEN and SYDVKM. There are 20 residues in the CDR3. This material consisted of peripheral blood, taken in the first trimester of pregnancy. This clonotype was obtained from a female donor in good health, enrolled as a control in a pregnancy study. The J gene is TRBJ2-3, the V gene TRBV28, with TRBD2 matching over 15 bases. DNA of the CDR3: TGTGCCAGCAGTTTCCATGGACTAGCGGGAGGGTACGAAATGGGAGATACGCAGTATTTT. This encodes CASSFHGLAGGYEMGDTQYF.